This TCR beta chain was sequenced for a study of PD-1 blockade in classical Hodgkin lymphoma. Every patient was affected by relapse after autologous stem cell transplantation, while exposure to brentuximab vedotin was not uniform. The CDR3 length is 14 residues. The germline V and J ends were trimmed by 5 bases and 3 bases, with 14 bases remaining between them. The V gene's germline CDR1 is LNHDA and CDR2 SQIVND (reference sequence). The assay was immunoSEQ multiplex PCR, and TCRdb's table has in-frame clones only and misses some. The sample lists over 25,000 clones, more than 75% occurring once. The chain joins TRBV19 to TRBJ2-7, with D possibly being TRBD2 (6 bases). The TCR originated in a human donor with classical Hodgkin lymphoma. The sample was peripheral blood mononuclear cells (PBMCs), taken before the second cycle of nivolumab. In nucleotides, the CDR3 is TGTGCCAGTAGTTTGGACGAGACTAGCTACGAGCAGTACTTC. It encodes CASSLDETSYEQYF.